The 19 T cell receptor beta chains below come from one sample, sequenced in a study of shared clonotypes between healthy human individuals (dated by TCRdb to the early 2020s). Library preparation used the immunoSEQ multiplex PCR assay. TCRdb took over this immuneACCESS table, retaining in-frame rearrangements with V and J assigned. Such tables are incomplete; in checked studies, under half of the missing clones stem from an unresolved V gene, and the remainder is unexplained. This sample comprises about 490,000 clones, about 78% of them detected only once. The ten largest clones capture 12% of the sample. The specimen was PBMCs. The source of these receptors is a middle-aged woman in good health. Some clones in this sample may be carry-over from other donors' samples.

This clone was seen a few times. The genes are TRBV25-1 and TRBJ2-7; D is possibly TRBD1 (5 bases). This CDR3 is built from 13 residues. In germline, CDR1 is MGHDK, CDR2 SYGVNS. V lost 2 bases to trimming and J lost 5 bases, with 10 bases between them. This CDR3 reads CASSERVGHEQYF. CDR3 DNA sequence: TGTGCCAGCAGTGAAAGGGTGGGGCACGAGCAGTACTTC.

CDR3 bases: TGTGCCAGCAGCCACGACAGGGGAATTCAGCCCCAGCATTTT. Its translation is CASSHDRGIQPQHF. The chain couples TRBV7-2 to TRBJ1-5; TRBD1 matches at 8 bases. This CDR3 is built from 14 residues. V dropped 5 bases and J dropped 6; count of bases not matched to a gene: 6. CDR1 and CDR2 (germline): SGHTA, FQGNSA.

The gene calls are TRBV4-1 and TRBJ2-7; 7 bases agree with TRBD2. Germline V gene sequence: CDR1 MGHRA, CDR2 YSYEKL. The V segment lost 1 base and the J segment 1 base; nucleotides outside the gene matches: 7. This CDR3 is 16 amino acids long. CDR3 bases: TGCGCCAGCAGCCAAGGGTCGAGCGGGAAGTCCTACGAGCAGTACTTC. This sequence encodes CASSQGSSGKSYEQYF.

This chain links TRBV6-5 with TRBJ2-2; maybe TRBD2 (7 bases). Germline V lookup: CDR1 MNHEY, CDR2 SVGAGI. Trimming removed 6 bases at V and 5 bases at J, with 16 bases between. The length of the CDR3 is 15 residues. The CDR3, as DNA: TGTGCCAGCAGCACCCCCAGGGGAGGGACCGGGGAGCTGTTTTTT. Its protein is CASSTPRGGTGELFF.

The chain is built from TRBV28 and TRBJ1-2; TRBD1 aligns across 8 bases. The trim removed 8 bases at V and 8 bases at J, leaving 22 bases unmatched. The CDR3 sequence is 17 residues long. The germline V gene has CDR1 MDHEN and CDR2 SYDVKM. The CDR3: CASRGATGAPSFGGYTF. Here the CDR3 DNA reads TGTGCCAGCCGAGGGGCGACAGGGGCACCATCGTTCGGGGGCTACACCTTC.

This clone has at least ten counts. This chain joins TRBV15 and TRBJ1-4; TRBD1 matches 7 bases. The CDR3 length is 17 residues. With V trimmed by 2 bases and J by 4 bases, 10 bases remained unmatched. Germline CDR1 LNHNV, CDR2 YYDKDF (reference sequence). CDR3 in amino acids: CATSRLSSGTDNEKLFF. The CDR3 coding sequence is TGTGCCACCAGCAGACTCTCCTCCGGGACAGATAATGAAAAACTGTTTTTT.

The chain has TRBV10-2 and TRBJ2-1; 10 bases are shared with TRBD2. The CDR3 runs 15 residues. Germline V gives CDR1 WSHSY, CDR2 SAAADI. V lost 3 bases, J lost 6 bases, and 5 bases stayed unmatched. The CDR3, as DNA: TGCGCCAGCAGTGACCAAGCGGGAGGGTCCAATGAGCAGTTCTTC. Protein sequence: CASSDQAGGSNEQFF.

The chain combines TRBV23-1 with TRBJ1-2, with 10 bases aligning to TRBD1. TRBV23-1 is an ORF, with its function uncertain. The CDR3 covers 15 residues. J gave up 7 bases and V 5 bases, and 10 bases lay outside the gene matches. CDR3 bases: TGCGCCAGCAGTTGTAGGGGGACAGGGGTGGGTGGCTACACCTTC. Translated, it gives CASSCRGTGVGGYTF.

The chain links TRBV13 to TRBJ2-7; possible D gene TRBD1, 6 bases. Germline values: CDR1 PRHDT, CDR2 FYEKMQ (reference sequence). V lost 4 bases to trimming and J lost 5 bases, with 21 bases between them. The length of the CDR3 is 16 residues. Here the CDR3 DNA reads TGTGCCAGCAGCTCCCAGTGGGGCAGGGGTAATAACGAGCAGTACTTC. Its translation: CASSSQWGRGNNEQYF.

The rearrangement uses TRBV19 and TRBJ2-5; 11 bases agree with TRBD2. This CDR3 spans 13 amino acids. The V gene's germline CDR1 is LNHDA and CDR2 SQIVND (reference sequence). Losses at the gene ends were 7 bases for V and 3 bases for J; bases not matched to a gene: 1. The CDR3 DNA reads as TGTGCCAGTACGGGACTAGCGGAAGAGACCCAGTACTTC. It translates to CASTGLAEETQYF.

This chain connects TRBV27 to TRBJ2-7; 9 bases fit TRBD1. CDR1 and CDR2 from the germline V gene are MNHEY and SMNVEV (reference sequence). The CDR3 length is 16 residues. The ends lost 5 bases at V and 3 bases at J; junction bases unmatched: 11. CDR3 DNA: TGTGCCAGCAGTCCCGGGACAGGGCCGCGGATCTACGAGCAGTACTTC. Protein: CASSPGTGPRIYEQYF.

This rearrangement joins TRBV28 to TRBJ2-7; D possibly uses TRBD1 or TRBD2 (5 bases each). Germline values: CDR1 MDHEN, CDR2 SYDVKM. This CDR3 has 14 amino acids. The V end was cut by 5 bases, the J end by 2 bases, with 13 bases between. In nucleotides, the CDR3 is TGTGCCAGCAGTCCCGGGACGGACCCCTACGAGCAGTACTTC. As protein: CASSPGTDPYEQYF.

The gene calls are TRBV5-1 and TRBJ2-7; D unclear. This CDR3 is 15 amino acids long. The germline V gene has CDR1 SGHRS and CDR2 YFSETQ. Trimming left V 0 bases short and J 0 bases short, with 10 bases between. CDR3: CASSLVGSSSYEQYF. The CDR3 nucleotides read TGCGCCAGCAGCTTGGTCGGGTCAAGCTCCTACGAGCAGTACTTC. Full variable domain (remainder filled in from reference TRBV5-1 and TRBJ2-7): KAGVTQTPRYLIKTRGQQVTLSCSPISGHRSVSWYQQTPGQGLQFLFEYFSETQRNKGNFPGRFSGRQFSNSRSEMNVSTLELGDSALYLCASSLVGSSSYEQYFGPGTRLTVT.

This clone came up a few times. This chain connects TRBV19 to TRBJ1-5; 9 nucleotides align to TRBD1. Trimming at V came to 3 bases and at J to 8 bases, leaving 8 bases not matched to a gene. The CDR3 is 15 residues long. CDR1 is LNHDA, CDR2 SQIVND, per germline (reference sequence). CDR3 sequence: CASSIWTGVDEPQHF. CDR3 in DNA: TGTGCCAGTAGTATCTGGACAGGGGTCGATGAGCCCCAGCATTTT.

This clone was detected only a few times. J is TRBJ2-2 and V is TRBV7-9, with D hard to call. This CDR3 contains 13 residues. V was shortened by 5 bases and J by 5 bases, with 9 bases between the two germline ends. Per germline, CDR1 SEHNR and CDR2 FQNEAQ (reference sequence). CDR3 bases: TGTGCCAGCAGCCATTTTGGGACCGGGGAGCTGTTTTTT. This encodes CASSHFGTGELFF.

The count of this clone is one. It differs at one base from a far larger clone, so likely a read error. Other nucleotide sequences from this sample produce the same CDR3. CDR3 bases: TGCGCCAGCAGCACAGGGGACGCCGGGGAGCTGTTTTTT. This gives the protein CASSTGDAGELFF. The chain couples TRBV6-5 to TRBJ2-2; 7 positions match TRBD1. CDR3 length: 13 amino acids. Germline values: CDR1 MNHEY, CDR2 SVGAGI.

To note about this clone: Additional DNA sequences in this sample encode the identical CDR3. The rearrangement joins TRBV21-1 to TRBJ2-3; the table's D gene call, TRBD2, was not cross checked with the DNA. TRBV21-1 is noted as a pseudogene. This CDR3 has 18 amino acids. CDR3 sequence reads: CASSKGGRTTPTRDTQYF. As DNA, the CDR3 is TGTGCCAGCAGCAAAGGGGGACGGACTACCCCCACACGCGATACGCAGTATTTT.

This clone was found once. The chain couples TRBV9 to TRBJ2-3; tentative D call: TRBD2 (5 bases). This CDR3 is 15 amino acids long. Germline V gene sequence: CDR1 SGDLS, CDR2 YYNGEE. Trimming removed 4 bases from V and 0 bases from J, with 12 bases in between. CDR3 protein: CASSLLDSSTDTQYF. CDR3 DNA sequence: TGTGCCAGCAGCCTACTAGATTCTAGCACAGATACGCAGTATTTT.

With respect to this clone: The identical CDR3 is also encoded by other nucleotide sequences in the sample. In nucleotides, the CDR3 is TGCGCCAGCAGCTTGGAGGGACTTTACAATGAGCAGTTCTTC. Translating gives CASSLEGLYNEQFF. The chain has TRBV5-1 and TRBJ2-1; TRBD2 is a possible D gene (6 bases). The CDR3 covers 14 residues. Trimming cost V 0 bases and J 4 bases, with 8 bases left between them. Germline V lookup: CDR1 SGHRS, CDR2 YFSETQ.